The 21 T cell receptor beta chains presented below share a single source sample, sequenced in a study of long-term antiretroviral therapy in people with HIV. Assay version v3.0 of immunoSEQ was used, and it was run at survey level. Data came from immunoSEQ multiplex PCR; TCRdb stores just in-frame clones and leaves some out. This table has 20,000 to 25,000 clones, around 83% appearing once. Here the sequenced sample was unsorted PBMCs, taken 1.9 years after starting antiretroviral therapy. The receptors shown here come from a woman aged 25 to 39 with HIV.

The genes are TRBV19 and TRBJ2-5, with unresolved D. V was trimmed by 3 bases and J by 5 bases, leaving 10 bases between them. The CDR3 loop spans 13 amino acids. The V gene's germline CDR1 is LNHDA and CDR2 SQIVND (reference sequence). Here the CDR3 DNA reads TGTGCCAGTAGTATTTGGGCTATGGAGACCCAGTACTTC. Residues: CASSIWAMETQYF.

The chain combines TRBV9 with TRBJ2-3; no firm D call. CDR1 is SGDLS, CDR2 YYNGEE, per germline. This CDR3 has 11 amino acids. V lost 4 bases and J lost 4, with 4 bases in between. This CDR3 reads CASSRADTQYF. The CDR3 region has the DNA TGTGCCAGCAGCCGTGCAGATACGCAGTATTTT.

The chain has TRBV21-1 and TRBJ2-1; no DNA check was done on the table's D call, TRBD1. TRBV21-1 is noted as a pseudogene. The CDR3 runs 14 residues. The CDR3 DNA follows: TGTGCCAGCAGCATGCACAGGAAGGATTATGAGCAGTTCTTC. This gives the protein CASSMHRKDYEQFF.

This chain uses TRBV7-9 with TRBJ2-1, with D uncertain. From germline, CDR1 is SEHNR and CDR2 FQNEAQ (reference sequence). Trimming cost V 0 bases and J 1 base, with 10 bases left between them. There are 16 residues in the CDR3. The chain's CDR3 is CASSLAGSLSYNEQFF. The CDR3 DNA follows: TGTGCCAGCAGCTTAGCAGGCAGCCTATCCTACAATGAGCAGTTCTTC.

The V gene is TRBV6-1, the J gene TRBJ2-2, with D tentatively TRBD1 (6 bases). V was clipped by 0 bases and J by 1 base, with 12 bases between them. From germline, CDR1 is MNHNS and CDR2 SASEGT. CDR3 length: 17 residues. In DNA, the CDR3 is TGTGCCAGCAGTGAAGCTCGGCAGGGGCTGAACACCGGGGAGCTGTTTTTT. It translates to CASSEARQGLNTGELFF.

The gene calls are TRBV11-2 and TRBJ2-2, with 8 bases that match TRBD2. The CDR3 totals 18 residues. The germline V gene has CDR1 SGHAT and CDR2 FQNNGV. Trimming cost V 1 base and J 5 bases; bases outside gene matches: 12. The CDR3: CASSLGGGSGGYTGELFF. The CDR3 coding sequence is TGTGCCAGCAGCTTAGGGGGCGGTTCGGGGGGGTATACCGGGGAGCTGTTTTTT.

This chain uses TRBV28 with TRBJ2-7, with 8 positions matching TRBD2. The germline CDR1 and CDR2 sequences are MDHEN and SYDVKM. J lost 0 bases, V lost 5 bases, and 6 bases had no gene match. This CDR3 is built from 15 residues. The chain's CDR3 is CASSAGGRSSYEQYF. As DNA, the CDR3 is TGTGCCAGCAGTGCGGGGGGACGGTCCTCCTACGAGCAGTACTTC.

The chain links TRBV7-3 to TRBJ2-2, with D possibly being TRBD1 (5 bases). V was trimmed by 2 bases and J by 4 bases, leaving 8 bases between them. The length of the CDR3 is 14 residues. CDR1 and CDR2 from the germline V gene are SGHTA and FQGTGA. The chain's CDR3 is CASSLDGATGELFF. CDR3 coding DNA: TGTGCCAGCAGCTTAGATGGGGCCACCGGGGAGCTGTTTTTT. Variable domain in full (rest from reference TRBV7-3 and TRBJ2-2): GAGVSQTPSNKVTEKGKYVELRCDPISGHTALYWYRQSLGQGPEFLIYFQGTGAADDSGLPNDRFFAVRPEGSVSTLKIQRTERGDSAVYLCASSLDGATGELFFGEGSRLTVL.

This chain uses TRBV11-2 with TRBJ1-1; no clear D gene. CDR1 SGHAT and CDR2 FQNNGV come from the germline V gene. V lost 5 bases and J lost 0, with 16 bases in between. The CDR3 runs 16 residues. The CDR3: CASSPNQEEMNTEAFF. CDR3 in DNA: TGTGCCAGCAGCCCTAACCAGGAGGAAATGAACACTGAAGCTTTCTTT.

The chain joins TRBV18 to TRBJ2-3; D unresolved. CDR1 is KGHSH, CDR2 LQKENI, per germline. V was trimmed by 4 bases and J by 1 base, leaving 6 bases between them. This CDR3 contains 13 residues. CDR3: CASSQIGTDTQYF. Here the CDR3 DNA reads TGTGCCAGCTCACAGATCGGCACAGATACGCAGTATTTT. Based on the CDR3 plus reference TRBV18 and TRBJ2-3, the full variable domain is NAGVMQNPRHLVRRRGQEARLRCSPMKGHSHVYWYRQLPEEGLKFMVYLQKENIIDESGMPKERFSAEFPKEGPSILRIQQVVRGDSAAYFCASSQIGTDTQYFGPGTRLTVL.

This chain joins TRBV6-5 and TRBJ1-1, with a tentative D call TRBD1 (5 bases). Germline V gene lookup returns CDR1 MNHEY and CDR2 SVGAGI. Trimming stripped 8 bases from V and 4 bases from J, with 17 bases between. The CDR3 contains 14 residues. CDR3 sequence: CASGSRAFSTEAFF. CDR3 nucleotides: TGTGCCAGCGGGAGCAGGGCGTTTTCCACTGAAGCTTTCTTT.

In nucleotides, the CDR3 is TGCGCCAGCAGCCCGGACAGGGCCAATTCACCCCTCCACTTT. As protein: CASSPDRANSPLHF. The chain employs TRBV5-1 and TRBJ1-6; 8 bases are a match to TRBD1. The V and J ends lost 4 bases and 7 bases, in that order; junction bases with no gene match: 4. The CDR3 sequence is 14 residues long. Germline CDR1 reads SGHRS; CDR2 reads YFSETQ.

CDR3: CASSLASIPNTEAFF. DNA for the CDR3: TGTGCCAGCAGCTTGGCTTCGATACCGAACACTGAAGCTTTCTTT. The V gene is TRBV5-5, the J gene TRBJ1-1; D gene unclear. Germline V gene lookup returns CDR1 SGHKS and CDR2 YYEKEE (reference sequence). The CDR3 runs to 15 residues. The V and J ends lost 0 bases and 1 base respectively, with 10 bases between them. The full variable domain, completed using reference TRBV5-5 and TRBJ1-1, is DAGVTQSPTHLIKTRGQQVTLRCSPISGHKSVSWYQQVLGQGPQFIFQYYEKEERGRGNFPDRFSARQFPNYSSELNVNALLLGDSALYLCASSLASIPNTEAFFGQGTRLTVV.

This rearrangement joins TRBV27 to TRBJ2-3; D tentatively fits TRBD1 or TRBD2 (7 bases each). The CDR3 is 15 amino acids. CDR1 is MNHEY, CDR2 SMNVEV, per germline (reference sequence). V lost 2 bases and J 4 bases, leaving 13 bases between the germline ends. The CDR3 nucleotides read TGTGCCAGCAGTTTACTGGGAGGGGGCCCAGATACGCAGTATTTT. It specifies CASSLLGGGPDTQYF.

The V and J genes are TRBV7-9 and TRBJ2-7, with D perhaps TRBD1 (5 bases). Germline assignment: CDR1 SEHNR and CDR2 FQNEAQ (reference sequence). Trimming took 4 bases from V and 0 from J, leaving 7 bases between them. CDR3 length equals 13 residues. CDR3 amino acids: CASSSQASYEQYV. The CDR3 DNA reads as TGTGCCAGCAGCTCACAGGCCTCCTACGAGCAGTACGTC.

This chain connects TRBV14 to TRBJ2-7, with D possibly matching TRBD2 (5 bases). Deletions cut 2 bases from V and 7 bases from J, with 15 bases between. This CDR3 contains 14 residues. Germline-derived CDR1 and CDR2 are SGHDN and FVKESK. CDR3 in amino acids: CASSQSAMTGEQYF. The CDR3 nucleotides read TGTGCCAGCAGCCAATCGGCCATGACGGGGGAGCAGTACTTC.

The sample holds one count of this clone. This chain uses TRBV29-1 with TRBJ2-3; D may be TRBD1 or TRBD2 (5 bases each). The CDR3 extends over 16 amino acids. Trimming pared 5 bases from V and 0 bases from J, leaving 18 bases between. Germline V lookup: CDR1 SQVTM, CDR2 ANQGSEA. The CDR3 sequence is CSVRGDQKGSTDTQYF. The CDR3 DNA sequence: TGCAGCGTTCGAGGGGACCAGAAGGGGAGCACAGATACGCAGTATTTT.

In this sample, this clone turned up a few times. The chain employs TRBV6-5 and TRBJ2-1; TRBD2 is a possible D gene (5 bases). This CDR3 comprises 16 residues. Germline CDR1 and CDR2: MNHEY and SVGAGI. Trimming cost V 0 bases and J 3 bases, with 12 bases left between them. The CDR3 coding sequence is TGTGCCAGCAGTTACTCGAGGCCGGGGAGCTACAATGAGCAGTTCTTC. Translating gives CASSYSRPGSYNEQFF.

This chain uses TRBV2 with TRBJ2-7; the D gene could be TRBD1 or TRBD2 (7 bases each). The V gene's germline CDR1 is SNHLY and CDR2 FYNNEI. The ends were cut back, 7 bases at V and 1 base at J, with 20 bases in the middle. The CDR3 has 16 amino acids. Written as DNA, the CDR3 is TGTGCCAGCACTCAGGGGGGGGCAGGGAGGTCCTACGAGCAGTACTTC. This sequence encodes CASTQGGAGRSYEQYF.

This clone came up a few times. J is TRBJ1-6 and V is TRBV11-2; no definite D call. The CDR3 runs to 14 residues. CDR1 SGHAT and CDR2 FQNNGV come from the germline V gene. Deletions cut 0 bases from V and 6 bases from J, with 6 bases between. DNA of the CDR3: TGTGCCAGCAGCTTAGACCACAGTAATTCACCCCTCCACTTT. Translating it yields CASSLDHSNSPLHF.

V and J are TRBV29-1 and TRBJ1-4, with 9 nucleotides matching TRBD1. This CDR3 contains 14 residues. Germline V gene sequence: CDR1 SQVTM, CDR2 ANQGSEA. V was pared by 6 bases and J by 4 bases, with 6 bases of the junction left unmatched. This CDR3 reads CSVATGQGNEKLFF. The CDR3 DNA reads TGCAGCGTGGCAACGGGACAGGGTAATGAAAAACTGTTTTTT.